This TCR beta chain was observed in a study of CD8 T cells in ankylosing spondylitis. This clonotype came up many times. The CDR3 is made up of 13 amino acids. The germline V and J ends were trimmed by 0 bases and 4 bases, with 7 bases remaining between them. Germline CDR1 reads GTSNPN; CDR2 reads SVGIG (reference sequence). Scientists made TCR beta libraries using quantitative 5'-RACE with molecular barcodes. TCRdb ran MiXCR on the 5' RACE reads and lists one entry per CDR3 protein. Found here are 69,000 or so distinct CDR3 sequences, roughly 5.3% of them singletons; the top ten hold approximately 2.1%.

Sequencing was carried out using blood, either unsorted or a sorted T cell fraction (not recorded which). This clonotype was obtained from a male donor with ankylosing spondylitis or in good health (not recorded which). V and J are TRBV30 and TRBJ2-1; D might be TRBD1 (5 bases). CDR3: CAWSVQGYNEQFF. The CDR3 bases are TGTGCCTGGAGTGTCCAGGGATACAATGAGCAGTTCTTC.